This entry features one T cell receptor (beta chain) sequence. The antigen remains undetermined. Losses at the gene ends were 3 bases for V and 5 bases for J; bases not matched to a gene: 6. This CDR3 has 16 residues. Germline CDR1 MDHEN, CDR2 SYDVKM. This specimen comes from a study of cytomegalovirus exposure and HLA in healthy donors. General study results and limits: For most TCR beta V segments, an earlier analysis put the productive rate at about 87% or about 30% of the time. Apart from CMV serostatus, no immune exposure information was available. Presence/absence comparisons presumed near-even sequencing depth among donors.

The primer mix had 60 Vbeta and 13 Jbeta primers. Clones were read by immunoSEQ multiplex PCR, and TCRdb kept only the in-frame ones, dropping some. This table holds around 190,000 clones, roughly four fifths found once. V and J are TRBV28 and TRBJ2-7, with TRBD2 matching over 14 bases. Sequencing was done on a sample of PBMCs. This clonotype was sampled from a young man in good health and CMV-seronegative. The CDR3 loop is CASSLGTSGSFHEQYF. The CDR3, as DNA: TGTGCCAGCAGTTTGGGGACTAGCGGGAGCTTTCACGAGCAGTACTTC.